This TCR beta chain originates from a study of T cell changes during pregnancy in multiple sclerosis. Clones were read by immunoSEQ multiplex PCR, and TCRdb kept only the in-frame ones, dropping some. Among roughly 120,000 clones listed, roughly 92% were seen once. The sample was peripheral blood, taken in the third trimester of pregnancy. This clonotype was obtained from a female donor with multiple sclerosis, enrolled in a pregnancy study.

CDR3 sequence: CASSRTPLLSGQFF. In DNA form, the CDR3 reads TGCGCCAGCAGCCGGACTCCACTTTTAAGTGGGCAGTTCTTC. V and J are TRBV5-1 and TRBJ2-1; a possible D gene is TRBD2 (5 bases). Trimming shortened V by 4 bases and J by 12 bases, and 20 bases separated the two germline ends. The CDR3 covers 14 residues. CDR1 SGHRS and CDR2 YFSETQ come from the germline V gene.